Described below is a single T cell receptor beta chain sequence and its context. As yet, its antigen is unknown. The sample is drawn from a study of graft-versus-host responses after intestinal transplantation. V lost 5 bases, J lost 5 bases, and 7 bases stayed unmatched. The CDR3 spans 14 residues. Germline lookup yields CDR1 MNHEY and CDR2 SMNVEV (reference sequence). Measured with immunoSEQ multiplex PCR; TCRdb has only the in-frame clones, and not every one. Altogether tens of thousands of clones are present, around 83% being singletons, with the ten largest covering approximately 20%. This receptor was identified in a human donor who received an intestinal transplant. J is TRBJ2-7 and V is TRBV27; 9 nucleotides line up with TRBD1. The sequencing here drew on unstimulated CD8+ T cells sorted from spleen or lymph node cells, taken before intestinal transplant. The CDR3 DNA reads TGTGCCAGCAGTACAGGGGGCGGTTTGGACGAGCAGTACTTC. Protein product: CASSTGGGLDEQYF.